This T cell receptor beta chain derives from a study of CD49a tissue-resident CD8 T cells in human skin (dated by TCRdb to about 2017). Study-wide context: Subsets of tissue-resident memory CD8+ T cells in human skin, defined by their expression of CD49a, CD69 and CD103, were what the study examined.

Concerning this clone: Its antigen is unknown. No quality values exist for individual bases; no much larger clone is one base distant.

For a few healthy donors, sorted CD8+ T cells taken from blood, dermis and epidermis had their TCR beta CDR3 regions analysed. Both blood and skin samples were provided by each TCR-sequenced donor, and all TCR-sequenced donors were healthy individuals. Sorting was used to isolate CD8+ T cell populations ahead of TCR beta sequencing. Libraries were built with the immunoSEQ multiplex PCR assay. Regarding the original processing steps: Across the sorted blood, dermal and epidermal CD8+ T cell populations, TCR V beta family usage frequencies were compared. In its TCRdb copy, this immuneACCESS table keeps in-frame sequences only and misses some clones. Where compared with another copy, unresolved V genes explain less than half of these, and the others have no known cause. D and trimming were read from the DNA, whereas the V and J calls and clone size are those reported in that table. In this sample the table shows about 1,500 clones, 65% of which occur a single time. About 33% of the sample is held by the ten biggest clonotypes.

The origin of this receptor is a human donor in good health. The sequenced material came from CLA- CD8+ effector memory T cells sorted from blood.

The DNA sequence is TGTGCCAGCAGTGGGGACAGGGAAACAGATACGCAGTATTTT. This is translated as CASSGDRETDTQYF. This receptor chain uses TRBV6-4 and TRBJ2-3; 9 bases in the middle match TRBD1. The germline V gene yields MRHNA for CDR1 and SNTAGT for CDR2. The CDR3, cysteine through phenylalanine, is 14 amino acids long. Kept here is only the CDR3 DNA, which spans 42 bases and is read in frame from base 1. After removal of 4 bases from V and 3 bases from J, the junction retains 2 bases not matched to a gene.